A few counts support the clone carrying this T cell receptor (beta chain). The target antigen is unknown. This sample is drawn from a study of T cells after yellow fever vaccination. Overall study: Libraries from low-cell-number fractions were prepared with the SMART-Seq v4 Ultra Low Input RNA kit.

Study findings and constraints: Subsequent to the booster, the majority of primary-vaccination clones reappeared (around 96% CD4, 88% CD8).

TCRdb processed the 5' RACE reads anew with MiXCR; each CDR3 protein has one entry. This table has 450,000 to 550,000 distinct CDR3 sequences, 20% to 25% appearing once. This CDR3 region has 16 residues. Trimming took 0 bases from V and 8 from J; bases not matched to a gene: 9. From germline, CDR1 is SGHRS and CDR2 YFSETQ. The sequence came from a young man who received the YFV17D yellow fever vaccine. The rearrangement joins TRBV5-1 to TRBJ2-1; 9 bases are a match to TRBD2. The sample was PBMCs, taken about 21 days after the first yellow fever vaccination. The CDR3 bases are TGCGCCAGCAGCTTGGGAACGGGACTAGCAGCCTATGAGCAGTTCTTC. Translation gives CASSLGTGLAAYEQFF.